This T cell receptor beta chain came from a study of cytomegalovirus exposure and HLA in healthy donors. Study at large: Assignment to the Caucasian-associated ancestry cluster applied to approximately 79% of the approximately 400 genotyped donors.

In the PCR, 60 Vbeta and 13 Jbeta primers were used. Repertoires were generated with immunoSEQ multiplex PCR, while TCRdb's copy carries only in-frame clones and drops some. The sample has over 150,000 clones; 77% are singletons. Per the germline V gene, CDR1 is WSHSY and CDR2 is SAAADI. The V and J ends lost 2 bases and 3 bases respectively, with 11 bases between them. This CDR3 contains 14 residues. In the case of this clone: Its antigen is not identified.

Study results and limitations: For most subjects, TCR beta sequences were reported to predict HLA-A and HLA-B alleles with accuracy. Follow-up analysis found HLA locus-dependent TCR association rates, highest for DRB1 and lowest for HLA-C.

This clonotype was sampled from a woman aged 30 to 39 in good health and CMV-seropositive. The source material was PBMCs. The chain carries TRBV10-2 and TRBJ2-7; D is ambiguous. Here the CDR3 reads CASSEPRYFYEQYF. CDR3 DNA: TGCGCCAGCAGTGAGCCTAGATACTTCTACGAGCAGTACTTC.